Listed here are 12 T cell receptor beta chains from one sample, sequenced in a study of cytomegalovirus exposure and HLA in healthy donors. Primers for the PCR totalled 60 Vbeta and 13 Jbeta. Here immunoSEQ multiplex PCR was the method, and the copy in TCRdb shows in-frame clones only, minus some. The table shows roughly 96,000 clones, with 60% to 75% occurring only once. Sequenced sample: PBMCs. All receptors derive from a woman in her 70s in good health and CMV-seropositive.

The chain combines TRBV19 with TRBJ2-7; a weak D match, TRBD2 (7 bases). The CDR3 is 14 residues long. Trimming cost V 8 bases and J 5 bases, with 19 bases left between them. The germline CDR1 and CDR2 sequences are LNHDA and SQIVND (reference sequence). The CDR3 nucleotides read TGTGCCAGTGGCGTGCGGGGCGGGGGCGACGAGCAGTACTTC. This sequence encodes CASGVRGGGDEQYF.

The chain is built from TRBV5-4 and TRBJ2-7, with a possible D match to TRBD2 (5 bases). Germline CDR1 reads SGHNT; CDR2 reads YYREEE (reference sequence). Deletions cut 0 bases from V and 5 bases from J, with 15 bases between. CDR3 length: 15 amino acids. The CDR3 nucleotides read TGTGCCAGCAGCTTGGCTGCTAGCAAAGTCGACGAGCAGTACTTC. The encoded protein is CASSLAASKVDEQYF.

CDR3 nucleotide sequence: TGTGCCAGCTCACCACGGGGGCCGTTCACTGAAGCTTTCTTT. It specifies CASSPRGPFTEAFF. V and J are TRBV18 and TRBJ1-1; TRBD1 might be the D (6 bases). V gave up 1 base and J gave up 4 bases, with 10 bases separating them. CDR3 length: 14 residues. CDR1 and CDR2 (germline): KGHSH, LQKENI.

The J gene is TRBJ2-5, the V gene TRBV7-6; no clear D gene. The germline gives CDR1 SGHVS, CDR2 FNYEAQ. The CDR3 loop spans 16 amino acids. Trimming removed 4 bases at V and 7 bases at J, with 22 bases between. CDR3 protein: CASSSNADGSLGTQYF. CDR3 DNA: TGTGCCAGCAGCTCCAACGCCGATGGTAGCCTAGGGACCCAGTACTTC.

The chain employs TRBV27 and TRBJ2-7, with 10 bases aligning to TRBD1. This CDR3 has 15 residues. V lost 6 bases, J lost 7 bases, and 12 bases stayed unmatched. Germline V lookup: CDR1 MNHEY, CDR2 SMNVEV (reference sequence). The CDR3 bases are TGTGCCAGCAGCGGCCGCCCGACAGGGGGCCGTGAGCAGTACTTC. It encodes CASSGRPTGGREQYF.

This chain joins TRBV9 and TRBJ1-1; D might be TRBD1 (5 bases). Trimming left V 4 bases short and J 5 bases short, with 15 bases between. There are 14 residues in the CDR3. Germline loops: CDR1 SGDLS, CDR2 YYNGEE. The CDR3 loop is CASSYTGGGTEAFF. Here the CDR3 DNA reads TGTGCCAGCAGCTACACCGGCGGGGGTACTGAAGCTTTCTTT.

V and J are TRBV5-1 and TRBJ2-3; 9 nucleotides align to TRBD2. The CDR3 spans 17 residues. In germline, CDR1 is SGHRS, CDR2 YFSETQ. The junction had 9 bases not matched to a gene; V was cut back by 4 bases and J by 0 bases. The CDR3 nucleotides read TGCGCCAGCAGCGTAGCGGGAGCGCCGATTAGCACAGATACGCAGTATTTT. This encodes CASSVAGAPISTDTQYF. Looking up the rest from reference TRBV5-1 and TRBJ2-3 gives the full variable domain: KAGVTQTPRYLIKTRGQQVTLSCSPISGHRSVSWYQQTPGQGLQFLFEYFSETQRNKGNFPGRFSGRQFSNSRSEMNVSTLELGDSALYLCASSVAGAPISTDTQYFGPGTRLTVL.

This chain connects TRBV27 to TRBJ1-5; D is possibly TRBD1 (5 bases). The CDR3 consists of 15 residues. Germline V gives CDR1 MNHEY, CDR2 SMNVEV (reference sequence). V shed 5 bases and J shed 8 bases, with 19 bases lying between them. The CDR3 loop is CASSLGEGVWEPQHF. In nucleotides, the CDR3 is TGTGCCAGCAGTCTGGGGGAGGGCGTGTGGGAGCCCCAGCATTTT.

This chain links TRBV4-2 with TRBJ2-3; 8 bases line up with TRBD2. This CDR3 contains 15 residues. Trimming took 4 bases from V and 6 from J; bases not matched to a gene: 9. Germline lookup yields CDR1 LGHNA and CDR2 YNFKEQ. The CDR3: CASSLISGEGDTQYF. CDR3 sequence (DNA): TGTGCCAGCAGCCTTATTAGCGGGGAGGGGGATACGCAGTATTTT.

This rearrangement joins TRBV7-8 to TRBJ2-7; TRBD2 might be the D (6 bases). This CDR3 comprises 14 residues. Germline V gives CDR1 SGHVS, CDR2 FQNEAQ. V lost 5 bases to trimming and J lost 4 bases, with 15 bases between them. CDR3 DNA: TGTGCCAGCAGCCCAAAAGCGGGCGGGTACGAGCAGTACTTC. It codes for CASSPKAGGYEQYF.

This rearrangement joins TRBV25-1 to TRBJ1-2; D remains ambiguous. This CDR3 is 15 amino acids long. The germline V gene encodes CDR1 MGHDK and CDR2 SYGVNS. The ends were cut back, 2 bases at V and 3 bases at J, with 13 bases in the middle. In DNA, the CDR3 is TGTGCCAGCAGTGAAGGGCGTGGGTGGGACTATGGCTACACCTTC. As protein: CASSEGRGWDYGYTF.

This rearrangement joins TRBV7-3 to TRBJ2-7; 9 positions agree with TRBD2. The germline V gene encodes CDR1 SGHTA and CDR2 FQGTGA. The CDR3 extends over 13 amino acids. V lost 4 bases to trimming and J lost 4 bases; unmatched junction nucleotides: 2. The CDR3 DNA reads as TGTGCCAGCAGCTCTCTAGCGGGGTACGAGCAGTACTTC. Its translation is CASSSLAGYEQYF.